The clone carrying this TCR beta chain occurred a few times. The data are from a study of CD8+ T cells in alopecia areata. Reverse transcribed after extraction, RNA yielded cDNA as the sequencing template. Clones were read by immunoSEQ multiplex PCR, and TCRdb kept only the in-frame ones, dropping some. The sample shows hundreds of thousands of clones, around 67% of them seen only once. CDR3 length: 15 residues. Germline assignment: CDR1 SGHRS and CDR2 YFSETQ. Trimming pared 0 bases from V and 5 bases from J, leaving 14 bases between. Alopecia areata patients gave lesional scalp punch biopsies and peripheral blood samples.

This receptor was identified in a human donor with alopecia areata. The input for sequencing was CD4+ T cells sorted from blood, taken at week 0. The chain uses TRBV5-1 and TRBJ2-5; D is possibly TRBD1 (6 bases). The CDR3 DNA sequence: TGCGCCAGCAGCTTGGCCGGGACACATGGCGAGACCCAGTACTTC. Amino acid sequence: CASSLAGTHGETQYF.